This T cell receptor (beta chain) originates from a study of OX40 agonist ivuxolimab in advanced cancers. Study-level background: With a range of roughly 20 to 85, age averaged roughly 60 years, and 65% to 85% were male.

Germline V gives CDR1 KGHSH, CDR2 LQKENI. V shed 4 bases and J 8 bases; nucleotides not matched to a gene: 13. The CDR3 sequence is 16 residues long. The method was immunoSEQ multiplex PCR; TCRdb's version includes in-frame clones alone and lacks a portion of them. The sample consists of some 64,000 clones, roughly 90% of them appearing once. This sequence joins TRBV18 and TRBJ1-4; 7 bases are shared with TRBD1. The source of this sequence is an adult with an advanced solid tumor such as melanoma, head and neck, liver or kidney cancer. Specimen: CD4+ or CD8+ T cells sorted from blood, collected in a trial of the OX40 agonist ivuxolimab. The CDR3: CASSRSNRGGQEKLFF. CDR3 bases: TGTGCCAGCTCACGGAGTAACAGGGGTGGTCAGGAAAAACTGTTTTTT.